This TCR beta chain appears in the sequencing data of a study of CXCR3-negative and CXCR3-positive naive CD8 T cells. Whole-study findings and limits: The study found that naive CXCR3-negative and CXCR3-positive cells shared TRBV-TRBJ usage, while memory cells differed. Hydrophobicity was higher for TRB CDR3s found in CXCR3-positive naive cells than in CXCR3-negative naive cells.

UMI-labeled TRB cDNA libraries were prepared by 5' RACE. From its re-call of the 5' RACE reads, TCRdb lists each CDR3 protein once, without DNA. The sample holds some 54,000 distinct CDR3 sequences. The CDR3 runs to 11 residues. A remark on this clonotype: Antigen: not known.

This TCR derives from a human donor in good health. Some clones in this sample may be carry-over from other donors' samples. The sample was naive CXCR3+ CD8+ T cells from blood. The subset denotes: CD45RO-CCR7+CD27+CD95- naive CD8+ T cells expressing CXCR3 (TNR3+). The chain links TRBV12-3 or TRBV12-4 to TRBJ2-1; TCRdb reports TRBD1, a call that lacks DNA to check it against. This CDR3 reads CASRAPGGQFF.